Below, 5 T cell receptor beta chains from the same sample are listed, as sequenced in a study of blood T cell repertoires in COVID-19. Generated by immunoSEQ multiplex PCR, the TCRdb table keeps only in-frame clones and is missing some. In the table there are about 280,000 clones, roughly 85% of which are singletons. The sequencing input was peripheral blood. These receptors all come from a man aged 50 to 59 with active or convalescent COVID-19.

The chain is built from TRBV2 and TRBJ1-5, with D perhaps TRBD1 (6 bases). V lost 3 bases to trimming and J lost 0 bases, with 9 bases between them. The CDR3 has 15 residues. Germline assignment: CDR1 SNHLY and CDR2 FYNNEI. The CDR3 bases are TGTGCCAGCAGTGACAGGGGCCCTAGCAATCAGCCCCAGCATTTT. It translates to CASSDRGPSNQPQHF. The complete variable domain, with remaining parts taken from reference TRBV2 and TRBJ1-5, reads EPEVTQTPSHQVTQMGQEVILRCVPISNHLYFYWYRQILGQKVEFLVSFYNNEISEKSEIFDDQFSVERPDGSNFTLKIRSTKLEDSAMYFCASSDRGPSNQPQHFGDGTRLSIL.

V usage is TRBV5-6 and J usage is TRBJ2-1, with 11 bases fitting TRBD2. The CDR3 has 15 amino acids. Trimming cost V 0 bases and J 8 bases; bases outside gene matches: 4. CDR1 and CDR2 from the germline V gene are SGHDT and YYEEEE. CDR3 protein: CASSLELAGVDEQFF. The CDR3 DNA is TGTGCCAGCAGCTTGGAACTAGCGGGAGTCGATGAGCAGTTCTTC.

The V gene is TRBV5-1, the J gene TRBJ2-1, with 14 bases fitting TRBD2. The CDR3 has 16 residues. Germline values: CDR1 SGHRS, CDR2 YFSETQ. Unmatched junction bases numbered 9, after V lost 4 bases and J lost 9 bases. CDR3: CASSVTGTSGSSEQFF. For the CDR3, the DNA is TGCGCCAGCAGCGTCACCGGGACTAGCGGGAGCAGTGAGCAGTTCTTC.

As regards this clone: A read error may produce the germline difference seen at one junction end. CDR3 nucleotide sequence: TGTGCCACCACTACGACAGGGAACTTTGGCTACACCTTC. Its translation is CATTTTGNFGYTF. The V and J genes are TRBV10-3 and TRBJ1-2; 7 positions match TRBD1. CDR3 length: 13 residues. Germline CDR1 ENHRY, CDR2 SYGVKD.

The chain recombines TRBV7-2 with TRBJ1-2, with 7 bases matching TRBD1. The CDR3 has 13 amino acids. Germline CDR1 and CDR2: SGHTA and FQGNSA. J was trimmed by 8 bases and V by 5 bases; bases with no gene match: 8. Written as DNA, the CDR3 is TGTGCCAGCAGCCTAGGGACAGCCGAGGGCTACACCTTC. This codes for CASSLGTAEGYTF.